A selection of T cell receptor beta chains follows, all from one sample in a study of shared clonotypes between healthy human individuals. Method: immunoSEQ multiplex PCR; TCRdb's copy keeps in-frame clones and lacks some. This sample carries about 2.4 million clones, approximately 90% of them seen once, and the ten largest clones take 0.13% to 0.15%. Sequencing was performed on naive CD4+ T cells sorted from blood. These receptor sequences come from a man between 18 and 35 years old in good health. Both conserved end residues are part of each CDR3.

V gene | CDR3 protein
TRBV6-5 | CASCQVAGGPYEQYF
TRBV29-1 | CSADRGQSTDTQYF
TRBV4-1 | CASSRSFGTDSYEQYF
TRBV10-3 | CAISGLGEAFF
TRBV7-9 | CAGRWGSSGDTQYF
TRBV6-5 | CASSPGQGRSPLHF
TRBV2 | CASRNRDSVTYGYTF
TRBV21-1 | CASSLGDGTSGRTGGSSYNEQFF
TRBV29-1 | CSALRGGTDTQYF
TRBV28 | CASRSEGSGANVLTF
TRBV27 | CASSNGQRRPSTDTQYF
TRBV2 | CASRGTGHSYEQYF
TRBV5-4 | CASSRQQGPQYF
TRBV19 | CASRGTAMNTEAFF
TRBV5-1 | CASSVQGNTEAFF
TRBV15 | CATRMTGNTIETQYF
TRBV18 | CASSQDRNAIYEQYF
TRBV14 | CASSPRTNRGAEAFF
TRBV19 | CASRNNRVVNQPQHF
TRBV5-6 | CASSLATGTGYNEQFF
TRBV30 | CAWTGQDNSPLHF
TRBV28 | CASAQGGEQYF
TRBV23-1 | CASSHFPVRPLNTEAFF
TRBV30 | CAWSDTHTDTQYF
TRBV6-1 | CASSEQQGYNQPQHF
TRBV5-1 | CASRAGQKDYGYTF
TRBV19 | CASSRESYGYTF
TRBV19 | CASSINSEWRPYEQYF
TRBV6-1 | CASSASGGSLGGNTIYF
TRBV6-5 | CASTPDRLFTEAFF
TRBV30 | CAWRAGGGVYEQYF
TRBV28 | CASSSYPGTGYTEAFF
TRBV30 | CAWGIPGTGRYEQYF
TRBV5-1 | CASSWTLDRAYEQYF
TRBV6-5 | CASSRPGGEAFF
TRBV5-1 | CASSGGTGGWETQYF
TRBV12-5 | CASGLSGPNQPQHF
TRBV9 | CASSVDGGLYNEQFF
TRBV30 | CAWSAGANSPLHF
TRBV29-1 | CSVKTGGGNTEAFF
TRBV19 | CASRLQGPTNEKLFF
TRBV11-3 | CASSLRDTQYF
TRBV19 | CASSTYRVSGANVLTF
TRBV5-1 | CASSLALETQYF
TRBV19 | CASSPGGSIRLNSPLHF
TRBV5-1 | CASSASGPYGYTF